The rows below give T cell receptor beta chains drawn from one sample of a study of T cell changes during pregnancy in multiple sclerosis. Generated by immunoSEQ multiplex PCR, the TCRdb table keeps only in-frame clones and is missing some. In the table there are 57,000 or so clones, 90% of which are singletons. This material consisted of peripheral blood, taken in the third trimester of pregnancy. The receptors here all came from a female donor in good health, enrolled as a control in a pregnancy study. Each CDR3 is given without its conserved first and last residue. A row's size may be missing; if present it is once, few, many or a size class.

cdr3_aa v_call clone_size j_call
ASSRTTGVEQY TRBV19 NA TRBJ2-7
AISAVVGGSGEKLF TRBV10-3 NA TRBJ1-4
ASSGALNTEAF TRBV19 NA TRBJ1-1
ASSWQGRQNTEAF TRBV6-5 few TRBJ1-1
ASSSHRVGDTEAF TRBV27 NA TRBJ1-1
ASSFRKPAEKLF TRBV27 NA TRBJ1-4
ASSPGGLTETQY TRBV2 once TRBJ2-5
ASSSAGGQETQY TRBV6-6 NA TRBJ2-5
ASSLAVSGSGSGANVLT TRBV5-1 once TRBJ2-6
ASSQARQPQGEAF TRBV18 NA TRBJ1-1
ASSPQGTGGFTEAF TRBV18 NA TRBJ1-1